This record concerns one TCR beta chain sequence. Its antigen is unidentified. This CDR3 is 18 amino acids long. Germline V lookup: CDR1 LNHNV, CDR2 YYDKDF (reference sequence). The trim removed 0 bases at V and 6 bases at J, leaving 8 bases unmatched. This entry is derived from a study of cytomegalovirus exposure and HLA in healthy donors. Findings and limits, study-wide: A later analysis reportedly found fewer N-insertions in an Asian-associated ancestry cluster than the approximately 670-donor mean. Most subjects had HLA-A and HLA-B alleles reportedly predicted accurately by TCR beta sequences.

Both 60 Vbeta primers and 13 Jbeta primers went into the PCR. Method: immunoSEQ multiplex PCR; TCRdb's copy keeps in-frame clones and lacks some. The sample holds 100,000 or so clones, 62% seen once. Input material: PBMCs. This rearrangement joins TRBV15 to TRBJ1-6; 10 bases fit TRBD1. This clonotype originated in a woman between 25 and 40 years old in good health and CMV-seropositive. CDR3 amino acids: CATSRDRGTGVFNSPLHF. In nucleotides, the CDR3 is TGTGCCACCAGCAGAGATCGAGGGACAGGGGTCTTTAATTCACCCCTCCACTTT.